This T cell receptor (beta chain) emerged from a study of response to subunit inactivated influenza vaccine. For this clonotype: Its antigen is unidentified.

TCRdb fed the RT-PCR reads into MiXCR, producing one record per CDR3 protein. The data show 150,000 to 200,000 distinct CDR3 sequences, approximately 11% seen once. Whole-study results and caveats: It was suggested by the authors that few new T cells are recruited by each seasonal influenza vaccination.

The CDR3 covers 15 residues. The V gene's germline CDR1 is SGHTA and CDR2 FQGNSA. V gave up 5 bases and J gave up 6 bases; unmatched junction bases: 6. The TCR comes from a man between 50 and 69 years old who received an inactivated influenza vaccine. The V call is TRBV7-2, the J call TRBJ2-2; 10 bases are a match to TRBD2. The sample was CD8+ T cells sorted from PBMCs, taken less than 30 months after vaccination. DNA for the CDR3: TGTGCCAGCAGCGGACTAGCGGACGCTCCCGGGGAGCTGTTTTTT. Protein product: CASSGLADAPGELFF.